The rows below give T cell receptor beta chains drawn from one sample of a study of T cell changes during pregnancy in multiple sclerosis. The repertoire was sequenced with immunoSEQ multiplex PCR; TCRdb's copy has only in-frame clones and lacks some. The data contain under 70,000 clones, roughly 93% of them seen just once; the ten biggest clones take up under 1.5%. The input for sequencing was peripheral blood, taken in the second trimester of pregnancy. Every receptor here comes from a female donor with multiple sclerosis, enrolled in a pregnancy study. Both conserved end residues are part of each CDR3. D genes are given only for firm matches. Size tells how often a clone was seen (once, few, many) or the class of an expanded clone, and some rows leave it out.

j_call: TRBJ1-2; cdr3_length: 13; clone_size: .; d_call: TRBD1; v_call: TRBV6-5; cdr3_aa: CASRTDRDYGYTF; cdr3_nt: TGTGCCAGCAGGACCGACAGGGACTATGGCTACACCTTC
j_call: TRBJ1-1; cdr3_length: 13; clone_size: .; d_call: .; v_call: TRBV2; cdr3_aa: CASIPGPGTEAFF; cdr3_nt: TGTGCCAGCATTCCCGGGCCGGGGACTGAAGCTTTCTTT
j_call: TRBJ1-5; cdr3_length: 13; clone_size: .; d_call: .; v_call: TRBV7-8; cdr3_aa: CASSLSGIQPQHF; cdr3_nt: TGTGCCAGCAGCTTATCAGGGATACAGCCCCAGCATTTT
j_call: TRBJ2-3; cdr3_length: 17; clone_size: .; d_call: .; v_call: TRBV7-9; cdr3_aa: CASSKGHREGFTDTQYF; cdr3_nt: TGTGCCAGCAGCAAGGGGCACAGGGAAGGTTTCACAGATACGCAGTATTTT
j_call: TRBJ2-5; cdr3_length: 12; clone_size: .; d_call: .; v_call: TRBV10-2; cdr3_aa: CASRNIKETQYF; cdr3_nt: TGCGCCAGCAGGAACATTAAAGAGACCCAGTACTTC
j_call: TRBJ1-1; cdr3_length: 11; clone_size: .; d_call: .; v_call: TRBV6-5; cdr3_aa: CATYGGTEAFF; cdr3_nt: TGTGCCACTTACGGGGGCACTGAAGCTTTCTTT
j_call: TRBJ2-5; cdr3_length: 13; clone_size: .; d_call: TRBD1; v_call: TRBV30; cdr3_aa: CAWRDRGQETQYF; cdr3_nt: TGTGCCTGGAGGGACAGGGGGCAAGAGACCCAGTACTTC
j_call: TRBJ1-3; cdr3_length: 15; clone_size: .; d_call: .; v_call: TRBV6-1; cdr3_aa: CASSPQEGSGNTIYF; cdr3_nt: TGTGCCAGCAGTCCCCAAGAGGGCTCTGGAAACACCATATATTTT
j_call: TRBJ2-5; cdr3_length: 13; clone_size: .; d_call: .; v_call: TRBV27; cdr3_aa: CASSLRGFQTQYF; cdr3_nt: TGTGCCAGCAGTTTACGAGGGTTCCAGACCCAGTACTTC
j_call: TRBJ2-5; cdr3_length: 13; clone_size: once; d_call: TRBD1; v_call: TRBV6-1; cdr3_aa: CASSRDRGETQYF; cdr3_nt: TGTGCCAGCAGTCGGGACAGGGGGGAGACCCAGTACTTC
j_call: TRBJ1-1; cdr3_length: 12; clone_size: .; d_call: .; v_call: TRBV2; cdr3_aa: CASFPMNTEAFF; cdr3_nt: TGTGCCAGCTTCCCCATGAACACTGAAGCTTTCTTT
j_call: TRBJ2-2; cdr3_length: 15; clone_size: .; d_call: TRBD1; v_call: TRBV11-3; cdr3_aa: CASSLGGQGLGELFF; cdr3_nt: TGTGCCAGCAGCTTAGGGGGACAGGGTCTCGGGGAGCTGTTTTTT
j_call: TRBJ2-6; cdr3_length: 16; clone_size: .; d_call: TRBD1; v_call: TRBV10-3; cdr3_aa: CAISPNRGSGANVLTF; cdr3_nt: TGTGCCATCAGTCCTAACAGGGGATCTGGGGCCAACGTCCTGACTTTC
j_call: TRBJ2-7; cdr3_length: 15; clone_size: .; d_call: TRBD1; v_call: TRBV11-3; cdr3_aa: CASSSSGTGYYEQYF; cdr3_nt: TGTGCCAGCAGCTCTTCCGGGACAGGATACTACGAGCAGTACTTC
j_call: TRBJ2-5; cdr3_length: 13; clone_size: .; d_call: .; v_call: TRBV18; cdr3_aa: CASSPGLQETQYF; cdr3_nt: TGTGCCAGCTCTCCGGGTCTGCAAGAGACCCAGTACTTC
j_call: TRBJ2-1; cdr3_length: 15; clone_size: .; d_call: .; v_call: TRBV4-1; cdr3_aa: CASSQDRRVGNEQFF; cdr3_nt: TGCGCCAGCAGCCAAGATCGGAGGGTAGGCAATGAGCAGTTCTTC
j_call: TRBJ2-1; cdr3_length: 16; clone_size: .; d_call: .; v_call: TRBV4-1; cdr3_aa: CASSQDSRVTYNEQFF; cdr3_nt: TGCGCCAGCAGCCAAGATTCGCGCGTTACCTACAATGAGCAGTTCTTC
j_call: TRBJ2-5; cdr3_length: 12; clone_size: .; d_call: .; v_call: TRBV29-1; cdr3_aa: CSVDLASETQYF; cdr3_nt: TGCAGCGTTGACCTAGCGTCAGAGACCCAGTACTTC
j_call: TRBJ2-7; cdr3_length: 13; clone_size: .; d_call: .; v_call: TRBV6-5; cdr3_aa: CASRDHTGYEQYF; cdr3_nt: TGTGCCAGCAGGGATCACACAGGGTATGAGCAGTACTTC
j_call: TRBJ1-2; cdr3_length: 15; clone_size: .; d_call: .; v_call: TRBV28; cdr3_aa: CASSPLGDGTYGYTF; cdr3_nt: TGTGCCAGCAGTCCCCTAGGGGATGGAACCTATGGCTACACCTTC
j_call: TRBJ1-2; cdr3_length: 14; clone_size: once; d_call: .; v_call: TRBV5-4; cdr3_aa: CASSRVSSPGGYTF; cdr3_nt: TGTGCCAGCAGCCGGGTCTCCTCCCCGGGGGGCTACACCTTC
j_call: TRBJ1-2; cdr3_length: 12; clone_size: .; d_call: TRBD1; v_call: TRBV29-1; cdr3_aa: CSGGQGAGGYTF; cdr3_nt: TGCAGCGGTGGACAGGGGGCGGGTGGCTACACCTTC
j_call: TRBJ2-4; cdr3_length: 15; clone_size: .; d_call: TRBD1; v_call: TRBV11-2; cdr3_aa: CASSAGTGNENIQYF; cdr3_nt: TGTGCCAGCAGCGCTGGGACAGGGAATGAAAACATTCAGTACTTC
j_call: TRBJ2-7; cdr3_length: 15; clone_size: .; d_call: .; v_call: TRBV6-1; cdr3_aa: CASSERVQGSYEQYF; cdr3_nt: TGTGCCAGCAGTGAAAGAGTCCAGGGATCCTACGAGCAGTACTTC
j_call: TRBJ2-2; cdr3_length: 15; clone_size: .; d_call: TRBD2; v_call: TRBV2; cdr3_aa: CASSERSGGTGELFF; cdr3_nt: TGTGCCAGCAGTGAAAGAAGCGGGGGGACCGGGGAGCTGTTTTTT
j_call: TRBJ2-7; cdr3_length: 15; clone_size: .; d_call: TRBD1; v_call: TRBV6-5; cdr3_aa: CASSYTPTGGYVQYF; cdr3_nt: TGTGCCAGCAGTTACACACCTACAGGGGGGTACGTGCAGTACTTC
j_call: TRBJ2-7; cdr3_length: 16; clone_size: .; d_call: TRBD2; v_call: TRBV27; cdr3_aa: CASSRTSPGGSYEQYF; cdr3_nt: TGTGCCAGCAGTAGGACATCGCCGGGGGGGTCCTACGAGCAGTACTTC
j_call: TRBJ2-1; cdr3_length: 14; clone_size: .; d_call: TRBD1; v_call: TRBV5-1; cdr3_aa: CASSKDRDYNEQFF; cdr3_nt: TGCGCCAGCAGCAAGGACAGGGACTACAATGAGCAGTTCTTC
j_call: TRBJ1-5; cdr3_length: 13; clone_size: .; d_call: .; v_call: TRBV5-6; cdr3_aa: CASSLGQNQPQHF; cdr3_nt: TGTGCCAGCAGCCTCGGACAGAATCAGCCCCAGCATTTT
j_call: TRBJ2-1; cdr3_length: 15; clone_size: .; d_call: .; v_call: TRBV5-1; cdr3_aa: CASGIYGSSYNEQFF; cdr3_nt: TGCGCCAGCGGGATCTATGGGAGCTCCTACAATGAGCAGTTCTTC
j_call: TRBJ1-1; cdr3_length: 14; clone_size: .; d_call: TRBD1; v_call: TRBV7-3; cdr3_aa: CASSTTQGATEAFF; cdr3_nt: TGTGCCAGCAGCACAACCCAGGGGGCAACTGAAGCTTTCTTT